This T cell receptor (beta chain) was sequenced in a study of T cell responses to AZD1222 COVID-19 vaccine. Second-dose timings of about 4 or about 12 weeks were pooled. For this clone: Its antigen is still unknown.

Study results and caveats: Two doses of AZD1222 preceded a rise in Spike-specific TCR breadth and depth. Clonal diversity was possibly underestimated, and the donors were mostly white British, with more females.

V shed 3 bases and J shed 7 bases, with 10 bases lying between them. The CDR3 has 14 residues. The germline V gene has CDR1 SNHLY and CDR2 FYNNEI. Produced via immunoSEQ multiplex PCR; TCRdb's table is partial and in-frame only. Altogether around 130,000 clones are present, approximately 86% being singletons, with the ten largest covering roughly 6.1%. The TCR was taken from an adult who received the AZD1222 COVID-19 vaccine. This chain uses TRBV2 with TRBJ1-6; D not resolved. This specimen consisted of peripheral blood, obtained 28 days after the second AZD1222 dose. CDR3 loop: CASSDPPGNSPLHF. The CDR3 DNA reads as TGTGCCAGCAGTGACCCCCCTGGAAATTCACCCCTCCACTTT.